This T cell receptor (beta chain) came from a study of cytomegalovirus exposure and HLA in healthy donors. The V gene's germline CDR1 is LGHNA and CDR2 YSLEER. The V gene lost 4 bases and the J gene lost 5 bases, with 10 bases spanning the gap. The CDR3 contains 13 residues. Primers for the PCR totalled 60 Vbeta and 13 Jbeta. The data were produced by immunoSEQ multiplex PCR, yet TCRdb's version contains in-frame clones alone and is incomplete. The sample lists 110,000 or so clones, around 78% occurring once. The TCR originated in a male donor in good health and CMV-seronegative. Sample: PBMCs. J is TRBJ2-3 and V is TRBV4-3, with D possibly matching TRBD1 (6 bases). CDR3 region: CASSLSDRDTQYF. In nucleotides, the CDR3 is TGCGCCAGCAGCCTTTCGGACAGAGATACGCAGTATTTT.